Reported below is one T cell receptor beta chain. There is no known antigen for this receptor. No qualities accompany the bases; no much larger clone lies one base away. TCRbeta CDR3 regions were amplified from genomic DNA by means of the immunoSEQ Assay, a bias-controlled multiplex PCR. In the authors' own workflow: The number of nucleated cells in each sample was estimated by amplification of reference gene primers within the assay. To quantify the absolute abundance of each unique TCRbeta CDR3 rearrangement, sequence reads were collapsed and filtered. For each sample, productive Simpson clonality was calculated as the square root of Simpson's diversity index across productive rearrangements. The table was pulled from immuneACCESS by TCRdb, which kept in-frame rearrangements only. Such tables lose some clones; where checked, under half of the loss comes from unresolved V genes, and the rest has no known cause. That table supplies the V and J calls and clone size; D and trimming were determined from the DNA. The sample contains about 250,000 clones, about 85% of them found a single time. The ten largest clones represent about 1% of the sample.

This entry is derived from a study of blood T cell repertoires in COVID-19 (dated by TCRdb to about 2020). About the full investigation: Samples from collaborators originated in the United States, Italy and Spain and spanned both the acute and convalescent phases of COVID-19. The prospective study material was composed of cDNA or gDNA derived from T cells, B-cell-depleted T cells, or PBMCs. The dataset comprised deeply sampled blood TCRbeta repertoires from subjects exposed to, actively infected with, or recovered from COVID-19. A freely available public database, intended as a resource for researchers studying the immune response to SARS-CoV-2, is where the repertoires were released. Samples were obtained from the ongoing ImmuneRACE study (first 160 participants) and from 1,000 to 1,500 subjects provided by 6 global collaborators. The sample metadata nearly always contained a de-identified subject ID, COVID-19 status, age in years and sex. Where available, HLA class I and class II types were obtained from metadata supplied by the sample provider rather than from assay-based typing.

General findings and caveats noted by the study authors: The quantity of clinical and demographic metadata differed by source and by participant and was supplied without curation.

At one collaborating source in Seattle, patients were enrolled during active infection and were followed longitudinally through the course of disease. Collaborating institutions collected whole blood in K2EDTA tubes following their own protocols. For TCRbeta analysis, collaborators shipped samples as frozen whole blood, isolated PBMCs, or DNA extracted from either of those sample types. From its cysteine to its phenylalanine, the CDR3 spans 17 amino acids. Only the CDR3 portion is preserved as DNA: 51 bases, with reading frame beginning at the first base. Looking up the germline V gene (reference sequence) yields CDR1 LNHDA and CDR2 SQIVND. The germline ends are 18 bases apart after V is trimmed by 3 bases and J by 3 bases.

Sequenced input: peripheral blood. This clonotype originated in a human donor with COVID-19, enrolled during active disease. The donor label of this sample is uncertain. Recombination connected TRBV19 to TRBJ1-5; tentative D gene TRBD1, with 6 bases matching. The CDR3 has the sequence CASSIRGGQPLNQPQHF. The DNA sequence follows: TGTGCCAGTAGTATCCGGGGGGGCCAACCCCTCAATCAGCCCCAGCATTTT.